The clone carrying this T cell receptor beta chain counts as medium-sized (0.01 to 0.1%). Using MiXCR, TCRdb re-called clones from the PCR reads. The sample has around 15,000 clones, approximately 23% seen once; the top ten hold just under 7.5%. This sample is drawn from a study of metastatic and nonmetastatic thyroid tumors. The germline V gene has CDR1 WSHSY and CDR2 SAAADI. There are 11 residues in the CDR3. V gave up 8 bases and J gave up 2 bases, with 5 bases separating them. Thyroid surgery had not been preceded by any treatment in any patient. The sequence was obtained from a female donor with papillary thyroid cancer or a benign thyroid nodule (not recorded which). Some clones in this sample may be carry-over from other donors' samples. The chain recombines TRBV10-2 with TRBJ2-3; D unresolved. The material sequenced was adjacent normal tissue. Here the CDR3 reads CASQHTDTQYF. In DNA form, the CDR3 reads TGCGCCAGCCAACACACAGATACGCAGTATTTT.